The 11 T cell receptor beta chains below were found in one sample sequenced in a study of identical twins. TCRdb independently ran MiXCR on the 5' RACE reads; one entry per CDR3 protein. The sample holds approximately 1.8 million distinct CDR3 sequences, about 32% seen once. Material for sequencing was cord blood. These receptors came from a newborn girl in good health.

The table lists this clonotype with a few counts. The gene calls are TRBV7-2 and TRBJ2-1, with no clear D. The V gene lost 2 bases and the J gene lost 6 bases, with 8 bases spanning the gap. The CDR3 consists of 13 residues. In germline, CDR1 is SGHTA, CDR2 FQGNSA. CDR3 sequence: CASSLWRGNEQFF. As DNA, the CDR3 is TGTGCCAGCAGCTTATGGCGCGGCAATGAGCAGTTCTTC.

J is TRBJ2-1 and V is TRBV19; no reliable D call. Per the germline V gene, CDR1 is LNHDA and CDR2 is SQIVND (reference sequence). V dropped 1 base and J dropped 8 bases, with 6 bases sitting between them. This CDR3 comprises 12 residues. The DNA of the CDR3 is TGTGCCAGTAGTATAGTCAGAGATGAGCAGTTCTTC. Residues: CASSIVRDEQFF.

The V and J genes are TRBV7-2 and TRBJ2-1; D is uncertain. CDR1 and CDR2 (germline): SGHTA, FQGNSA. V was clipped by 10 bases and J by 6 bases, with 4 bases between them. The CDR3 is 9 amino acids. This CDR3 is CATGNEQFF. Here the CDR3 DNA reads TGTGCCACCGGCAATGAGCAGTTCTTC.

As to this clonotype: The junction shows a germline mismatch at one end, possibly a read error. This chain links TRBV5-5 with TRBJ1-1, with TRBD1 matching over 7 bases. CDR3 length equals 15 residues. From germline, CDR1 is SGHKS and CDR2 YYEKEE (reference sequence). The CDR3 bases are TGTGCCAGCAGCCTAATTCAGGGGGTGAACGCTGAAGCTTTCTTT. It codes for CASSLIQGVNAEAFF.

A single count supports this clonotype. The rearrangement uses TRBV7-9 and TRBJ2-3; a weak D match, TRBD1 (7 bases). CDR3 length equals 16 residues. The V gene lost 5 bases and the J gene lost 0 bases, with 15 bases spanning the gap. Germline V gene lookup returns CDR1 SEHNR and CDR2 FQNEAQ (reference sequence). CDR3 amino acids: CASSHRRGPSTDTQYF. The CDR3 nucleotides read TGTGCCAGCAGCCATAGGAGGGGGCCAAGCACAGATACGCAGTATTTT.

The chain uses TRBV20-1 and TRBJ2-5; 7 bases agree with TRBD2. J gave up 1 base and V 6 bases, and 11 bases lay outside the gene matches. The CDR3 is made up of 15 amino acids. CDR1 and CDR2 from the germline V gene are DFQATT and SNEGSKA (reference sequence). The CDR3 here is CSASPAREVQETQYF. The CDR3 nucleotides are TGCAGTGCGAGCCCAGCTCGGGAGGTCCAAGAGACCCAGTACTTC.

The chain employs TRBV7-6 and TRBJ1-5, with D unresolved. Trimming shortened V by 3 bases and J by 8 bases, and 17 bases separated the two germline ends. Germline V gene lookup returns CDR1 SGHVS and CDR2 FNYEAQ. This CDR3 is 15 amino acids long. CDR3 region: CASSFGVDRIKPQHF. The CDR3 DNA follows: TGTGCCAGCAGCTTCGGGGTCGATCGTATTAAGCCCCAGCATTTT.

Turning to this clonotype: This clone may be a read error of a much larger clone one base away. V gene TRBV20-1 combines with J gene TRBJ2-5, with 8 bases aligning to TRBD1. Germline V gene sequence: CDR1 DFQATT, CDR2 SNEGSKA (reference sequence). This CDR3 has 15 residues. J lost 11 bases, V lost 6 bases, and 20 bases had no gene match. The chain's CDR3 is CSALFRDRSPHEQYF. The CDR3, as DNA: TGCAGTGCCCTATTCAGGGACAGGAGCCCCCATGAGCAGTACTTC.

The chain carries TRBV28 and TRBJ2-4, with D perhaps assigned TRBD1 or TRBD2 (6 bases each). V was clipped by 4 bases and J by 1 base, with 17 bases between them. The length of the CDR3 is 17 residues. Germline-derived CDR1 and CDR2 are MDHEN and SYDVKM. The CDR3 spells CASSYRTGAWAKNIQYF. Written as DNA, the CDR3 is TGTGCCAGCAGTTACCGAACGGGGGCGTGGGCCAAAAACATTCAGTACTTC.

The CDR3 region has the DNA TGTGCCAGCAGTTTAGCGAGGTCAGCTATTAGCAATCAGCCCCAGCATTTT. Translated: CASSLARSAISNQPQHF. This chain uses TRBV12-3 or TRBV12-4 with TRBJ1-5; D unclear. The length of the CDR3 is 17 residues. The V gene lost 0 bases and the J gene lost 0 bases, with 12 bases spanning the gap.

The table lists this clonotype with a few counts. The V call is TRBV28, the J call TRBJ2-7, with D perhaps matching TRBD1 (6 bases). The CDR3 has 15 residues. Germline V gives CDR1 MDHEN, CDR2 SYDVKM. The V and J ends lost 8 bases and 0 bases respectively, with 17 bases between them. For the CDR3, the DNA is TGTGCCAGCTCACGAGCAGGGGCGACCTCCTACGAGCAGTACTTC. It is translated as CASSRAGATSYEQYF.